This T cell receptor beta chain was sequenced for a study of CD8 T cells in Susac syndrome. An input of about 0.45 to 1 ug of RNA was subjected to reverse transcription using random hexamers. Amplification of the TCR beta CDR3 was carried out by immunoSEQ multiplex PCR, which spanned a total of 54 Vbeta and 13 Jbeta segments. A single record per CDR3 protein comes from TCRdb applying MiXCR to the immunoSEQ multiplex PCR reads. The sample yields hundreds of thousands of distinct CDR3 sequences, 80% to 95% seen once. Sequencing of TCR beta was performed on blood CD8+ T cells and on blood CD4+ T cells. Purification of the CD8+ and CD4+ T cells relied on negative isolation, and TEMRA cells underwent FACS enrichment. This TCR was recovered from a human donor with multiple sclerosis. Sequencing input: CD8+ T cells from PBMCs.

The CDR3 DNA is TGTGCCAGTAGTACCCGGGACAGGGGAATAGAGACCCAGTACTTC. Translated, it gives CASSTRDRGIETQYF. The chain couples TRBV19 to TRBJ2-5, with 10 positions matching TRBD1. From germline, CDR1 is LNHDA and CDR2 SQIVND (reference sequence). The CDR3 spans 15 residues. Trimming cost V 4 bases and J 4 bases; bases outside gene matches: 6.